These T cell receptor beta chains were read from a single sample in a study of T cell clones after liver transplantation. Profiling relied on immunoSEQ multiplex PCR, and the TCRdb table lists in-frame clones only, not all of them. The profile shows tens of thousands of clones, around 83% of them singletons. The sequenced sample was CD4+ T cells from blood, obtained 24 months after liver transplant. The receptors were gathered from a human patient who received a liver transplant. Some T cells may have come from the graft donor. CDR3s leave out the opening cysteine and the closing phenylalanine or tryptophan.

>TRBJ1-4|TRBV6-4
ASSDSTGGAEKLF
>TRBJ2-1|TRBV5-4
ASRRGGYNEQF
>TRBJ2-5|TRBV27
ASSLVFQETQY
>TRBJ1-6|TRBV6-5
ASSNPLSPLH
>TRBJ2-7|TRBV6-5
ASSTSGGAYEQY
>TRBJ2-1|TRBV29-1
SVVTYNEQF
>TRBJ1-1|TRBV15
ATRSGMNTEAF
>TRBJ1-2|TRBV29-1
SARDSPYGYT
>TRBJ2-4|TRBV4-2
ASSQEGIGGAGNIQY
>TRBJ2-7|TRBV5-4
ASSLERGFYEQY
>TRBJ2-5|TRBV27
ASSFNPGQGTEAQY
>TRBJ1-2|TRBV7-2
ASSPGTVSYGYT
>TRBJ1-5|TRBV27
ATLNQPQH
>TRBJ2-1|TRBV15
ATSRDRGLNNEQF
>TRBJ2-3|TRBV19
ASSIGASGGADTQY
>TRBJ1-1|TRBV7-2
ASSLGQSTEAF
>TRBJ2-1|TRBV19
ASTNQEMAYNEQF
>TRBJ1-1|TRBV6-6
ASSYSGGSEAF
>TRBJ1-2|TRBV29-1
SVDFGIGADGYT
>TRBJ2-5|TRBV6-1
ASSPLGVETQY
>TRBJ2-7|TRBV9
ASTAWVFPYEQY
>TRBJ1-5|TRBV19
ASSFPRVVNQPQH
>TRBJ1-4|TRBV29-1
SVRENEKLF
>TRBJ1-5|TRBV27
ASSFTGNNQPQH
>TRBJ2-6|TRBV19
ASSTTGTGGAGANVLT
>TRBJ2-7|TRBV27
ASRKGFEQY
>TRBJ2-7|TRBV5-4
ASSLGGGPTYEQY
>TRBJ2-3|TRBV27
ASSSIDRRTDTQY
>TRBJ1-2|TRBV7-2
ASSLGRSYGYT
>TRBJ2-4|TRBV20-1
SAQTGSIQY
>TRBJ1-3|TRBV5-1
ASSPTLSGNTIY
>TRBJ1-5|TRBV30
AWSKDRASQPQH
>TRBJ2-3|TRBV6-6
ASSFTGLNKPDTQY
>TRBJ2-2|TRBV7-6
ASSHSRGPGTGELF
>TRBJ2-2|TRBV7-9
ASSALRDLITGELF
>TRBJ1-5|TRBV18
ASSPQGDSNQPQH
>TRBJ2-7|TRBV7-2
ASSLARTGEQY
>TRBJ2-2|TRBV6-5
ASSYRDPARELF
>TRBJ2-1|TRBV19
ASSPVAGPYNEQF
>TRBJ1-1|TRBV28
ASTSWGGNTEAF
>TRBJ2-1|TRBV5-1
ASSPAVRNNEQF
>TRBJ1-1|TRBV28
ASSLGAGASEAF
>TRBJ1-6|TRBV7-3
ASSSGLLSPLH
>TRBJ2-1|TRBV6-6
ASNTRRSSSYNEQF
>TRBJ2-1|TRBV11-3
ASSLARGDEQF
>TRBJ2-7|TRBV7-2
ASSLRRTGVWYEQY
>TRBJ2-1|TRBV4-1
ASSQEGLAVNEQF
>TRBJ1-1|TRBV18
ASSPGTAARYPEAF
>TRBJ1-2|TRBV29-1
SVTTGEGGYT
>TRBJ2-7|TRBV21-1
ASSKGLSSYEQY
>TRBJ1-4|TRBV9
ASSIRDSPTNEKLF
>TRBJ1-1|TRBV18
ASSFSENTEAF
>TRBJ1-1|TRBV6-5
ASSYLGTVNTEAF
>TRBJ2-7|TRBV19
ASGERLGESYEQY